The 32 T cell receptor beta chains below all came from one sample that was sequenced in a study of blood T cell repertoires in COVID-19. Sequencing was performed with immunoSEQ multiplex PCR; in TCRdb, only in-frame clones are kept and a portion is missing. The top ten clones hold 0.7% to 0.85% of a sample with about 420,000 clones, over 85% of them seen once. What was sequenced was peripheral blood. These receptors all come from a man aged 18 to 29 with COVID-19, enrolled during active disease.

DNA for the CDR3: TGTGCCACCAGCAGAGACGGGACAGGGGGTTGGGAGACCCAGTACTTC. This gives the protein CATSRDGTGGWETQYF. V usage is TRBV15 and J usage is TRBJ2-5, with 11 bases lining up with TRBD1. This CDR3 comprises 16 residues. The germline CDR1 and CDR2 sequences are LNHNV and YYDKDF (reference sequence). The ends lost 0 bases at V and 5 bases at J; junction bases unmatched: 5.

V usage is TRBV5-5 and J usage is TRBJ2-5; 10 positions agree with TRBD1. Germline V gene sequence: CDR1 SGHKS, CDR2 YYEKEE (reference sequence). Trimming removed 4 bases from V and 5 bases from J; junction bases left unmatched: 14. The CDR3 sequence is 17 residues long. The CDR3 DNA reads as TGTGCCAGCAGCGTGAACCCTGACAGGGGGCTAGGTGAGACCCAGTACTTC. It specifies CASSVNPDRGLGETQYF.

The chain is built from TRBV4-2 and TRBJ2-7; 7 bases agree with TRBD2. The CDR3 is made up of 15 amino acids. Germline values: CDR1 LGHNA, CDR2 YNFKEQ. V was pared by 1 base and J by 2 bases, with 5 bases of the junction left unmatched. As DNA, the CDR3 is TGTGCCAGCAGCCAAGTTTCCAGCGGGACCTACGAGCAGTACTTC. This gives the protein CASSQVSSGTYEQYF.

CDR3 residues: CASSFPMGGGSSDTQYF. The CDR3 bases are TGTGCCAGCAGCTTCCCAATGGGAGGCGGGAGTTCAGATACGCAGTATTTT. The V call is TRBV7-3, the J call TRBJ2-3; TRBD2 matches at 7 bases. CDR1 and CDR2 from the germline V gene are SGHTA and FQGTGA. The ends lost 3 bases at V and 4 bases at J; junction bases unmatched: 13. The CDR3 contains 17 residues.

V gene TRBV7-3 combines with J gene TRBJ2-5, with D maybe TRBD2 (6 bases). CDR3 length: 15 residues. V was trimmed by 0 bases and J by 3 bases, leaving 11 bases between them. Germline values: CDR1 SGHTA, CDR2 FQGTGA. Here the CDR3 DNA reads TGTGCCAGCAGCTTAACCGGGACTGAAAAAGAGACCCAGTACTTC. This translates into CASSLTGTEKETQYF.

A note on this clone: Other DNA sequences from this sample encode an identical CDR3 as well. V usage is TRBV9 and J usage is TRBJ2-2; possible D gene TRBD2, 5 bases. Germline V lookup: CDR1 SGDLS, CDR2 YYNGEE. The V gene lost 0 bases and the J gene lost 4 bases, with 7 bases spanning the gap. The CDR3 sequence is 14 residues long. The CDR3 DNA reads as TGTGCCAGCAGCGTAGGAGGGAGCACCGGGGAGCTGTTTTTT. This encodes CASSVGGSTGELFF.

V is TRBV5-4 and J is TRBJ2-1, with TRBD2 matching 11 bases. V shed 4 bases, J shed 7 bases, and the junction held 4 bases outside the gene matches. The germline CDR1 and CDR2 sequences are SGHNT and YYREEE (reference sequence). This CDR3 contains 14 residues. CDR3 loop: CASSDSGGANEQFF. CDR3 DNA sequence: TGTGCCAGCAGCGATAGCGGGGGGGCTAATGAGCAGTTCTTC.

This clone was seen once. V and J are TRBV6-5 and TRBJ2-5; TRBD1 is a possible D gene (6 bases). Trimming took 6 bases from V and 5 from J, leaving 16 bases between them. This CDR3 spans 14 amino acids. Germline V lookup: CDR1 MNHEY, CDR2 SVGAGI. The CDR3 DNA follows: TGTGCCAGCAGACTAACAGGGTCTTCGGAGACCCAGTACTTC. This codes for CASRLTGSSETQYF.

J is TRBJ2-2 and V is TRBV5-1; possible D gene TRBD2, 5 bases. Germline CDR1 SGHRS, CDR2 YFSETQ. V was shortened by 1 base and J by 5 bases, with 12 bases between the two germline ends. CDR3 length: 15 residues. The CDR3 loop is CASSLTDGVTGELFF. The CDR3 nucleotides read TGCGCCAGCAGCTTGACGGACGGGGTTACCGGGGAGCTGTTTTTT.

J is TRBJ2-1 and V is TRBV11-3; a weak D match, TRBD2 (6 bases). From germline, CDR1 is SGHNT and CDR2 YENEEA. The length of the CDR3 is 15 residues. V was clipped by 5 bases and J by 4 bases, with 15 bases between them. CDR3 sequence (DNA): TGTGCCAGCAGCCCGGGGGAAGGGTTATACAATGAGCAGTTCTTC. It codes for CASSPGEGLYNEQFF.

The chain joins TRBV5-1 to TRBJ2-7, with D possibly being TRBD1 (6 bases). The V end lost 0 bases, the J end lost 6 bases, and 16 bases lay between the germline ends. The CDR3 is 15 residues long. Germline CDR1 SGHRS, CDR2 YFSETQ. Written as DNA, the CDR3 is TGCGCCAGCAGCTTGGAGTCAGGGGTCCCTACCGAGCAGTACTTC. Protein sequence: CASSLESGVPTEQYF.

This chain links TRBV4-2 with TRBJ2-5, with 7 bases lining up with TRBD2. This CDR3 spans 15 amino acids. Germline V CDR1 and CDR2: LGHNA, YNFKEQ. With 5 bases clipped from V and 5 bases from J, the junction kept 11 bases outside the gene matches. CDR3 nucleotides: TGTGCCAGCAGCAGCGGGACCCTGAGAGGGGAGACCCAGTACTTC. Its protein is CASSSGTLRGETQYF.

The chain uses TRBV29-1 and TRBJ1-2; 10 nucleotides match TRBD1. Germline-derived CDR1 and CDR2 are SQVTM and ANQGSEA. The J segment lost 3 bases and the V segment lost 6 bases, leaving 10 bases of the junction unmatched. This CDR3 is built from 15 residues. The DNA of the CDR3 is TGCAGCGTCCAGACAGGGGGCTGGGGGGACTATGGCTACACCTTC. Translating it yields CSVQTGGWGDYGYTF.

V usage is TRBV2 and J usage is TRBJ2-1; 9 nucleotides align to TRBD1. J lost 7 bases, V lost 7 bases, and 14 bases had no gene match. CDR3 length: 16 residues. Germline loops: CDR1 SNHLY, CDR2 FYNNEI. The CDR3 region is CASISSRDRVVNEQFF. In nucleotides, the CDR3 is TGTGCCAGCATTTCTAGTAGGGACAGGGTAGTAAATGAGCAGTTCTTC.

The chain carries TRBV18 and TRBJ2-7; 8 positions match TRBD1. This CDR3 contains 14 residues. Germline loops: CDR1 KGHSH, CDR2 LQKENI. The V segment lost 5 bases and the J segment 1 base; nucleotides outside the gene matches: 4. This CDR3 is CASSVGQDSYEQYF. CDR3 coding DNA: TGTGCCAGCTCAGTGGGACAGGATTCCTACGAGCAGTACTTC. The full variable domain, rest sourced from reference TRBV18 and TRBJ2-7, is NAGVMQNPRHLVRRRGQEARLRCSPMKGHSHVYWYRQLPEEGLKFMVYLQKENIIDESGMPKERFSAEFPKEGPSILRIQQVVRGDSAAYFCASSVGQDSYEQYFGPGTRLTVT.

V usage is TRBV5-4 and J usage is TRBJ2-5; 7 bases agree with TRBD1. Trimming at V came to 4 bases and at J to 2 bases, leaving 11 bases not matched to a gene. CDR1 and CDR2 from the germline V gene are SGHNT and YYREEE (reference sequence). This CDR3 has 16 amino acids. CDR3 in DNA: TGTGCCAGCAGCCCCTTGGGGCAGGGGGAACAAGAGACCCAGTACTTC. Translated, it gives CASSPLGQGEQETQYF.

The J gene is TRBJ2-4, the V gene TRBV11-3; 9 bases line up with TRBD2. The CDR3 length is 14 residues. The germline CDR1 and CDR2 sequences are SGHNT and YENEEA. V lost 6 bases to trimming and J lost 6 bases; unmatched junction nucleotides: 6. In DNA, the CDR3 is TGTGCCAGCAGAGGGCGGGAGGGCCGAAACATTCAGTACTTC. Translation gives CASRGREGRNIQYF.

The CDR3 region is CASRKSGGALDEQFF. For the CDR3, the DNA is TGTGCCAGCAGAAAGAGCGGGGGGGCCTTGGATGAGCAGTTCTTC. This chain links TRBV6-5 with TRBJ2-1; 10 bases are a match to TRBD2. V gave up 6 bases and J gave up 8 bases; unmatched junction bases: 10. Germline assignment: CDR1 MNHEY and CDR2 SVGAGI. This CDR3 spans 15 amino acids.

The chain joins TRBV28 to TRBJ1-5, with D tentatively TRBD1 (5 bases). Germline CDR1 is MDHEN and CDR2 is SYDVKM. The V and J ends lost 9 bases and 7 bases respectively, with 13 bases between them. The CDR3 is 12 amino acids. The CDR3, as DNA: TGTGCCAGGTGGCAGGGTGGCCAGCCCCAGCATTTT. Translating it yields CARWQGGQPQHF.

The chain couples TRBV5-1 to TRBJ1-1; D call uncertain. Germline-derived CDR1 and CDR2 are SGHRS and YFSETQ. With 7 bases removed from V and 4 bases from J, the gap between germline ends came to 11 bases. The CDR3 length is 12 residues. The CDR3 loop reads CASAGFGTEAFF. CDR3 coding DNA: TGCGCCAGCGCGGGTTTTGGCACTGAAGCTTTCTTT.

The chain has TRBV30 and TRBJ1-5; D is unresolved. This CDR3 has 14 residues. Germline V lookup: CDR1 GTSNPN, CDR2 SVGIG (reference sequence). V was cut by 2 bases and J by 0 bases, with 8 bases left in between. The CDR3 protein is CAWSLGASNQPQHF. For the CDR3, the DNA is TGTGCCTGGAGTCTGGGAGCTAGCAATCAGCCCCAGCATTTT.

The V gene is TRBV7-9, the J gene TRBJ2-5; D may be TRBD1 (5 bases). The CDR3 extends over 13 amino acids. V shed 5 bases and J shed 5 bases, with 12 bases lying between them. The germline CDR1 and CDR2 sequences are SEHNR and FQNEAQ (reference sequence). The DNA for the CDR3 is TGTGCCAGCAGCGTTTGGGGCAGGGAGACCCAGTACTTC. Translated, it gives CASSVWGRETQYF. Variable domain in full (rest from reference TRBV7-9 and TRBJ2-5): DTGVSQNPRHKITKRGQNVTFRCDPISEHNRLYWYRQTLGQGPEFLTYFQNEAQLEKSRLLSDRFSAERPKGSFSTLEIQRTEQGDSAMYLCASSVWGRETQYFGPGTRLLVL.

The V and J genes are TRBV10-3 and TRBJ2-7; 7 bases are a match to TRBD2. The CDR3 spans 14 residues. Germline CDR1 is ENHRY and CDR2 is SYGVKD. Losses at the gene ends were 6 bases for V and 3 bases for J; bases not matched to a gene: 8. CDR3 in DNA: TGTGCCATCAGCTCGACTAGCAATTACTACGAGCAGTACTTC. It codes for CAISSTSNYYEQYF.

This rearrangement joins TRBV7-9 to TRBJ1-2; maybe TRBD1 (6 bases). This CDR3 region has 13 residues. The V end was cut by 1 base, the J end by 8 bases, with 11 bases between. Per germline, CDR1 SEHNR and CDR2 FQNEAQ (reference sequence). CDR3 DNA sequence: TGTGCCAGCAGCTTAGATGGTACAGGGGGCTACACCTTC. This translates into CASSLDGTGGYTF.

The chain joins TRBV20-1 to TRBJ2-7, with 7 bases fitting TRBD2. The trim removed 3 bases at V and 4 bases at J, leaving 9 bases unmatched. The germline V gene encodes CDR1 DFQATT and CDR2 SNEGSKA (reference sequence). The CDR3 covers 14 residues. As DNA, the CDR3 is TGCAGTGCTAGTGCGGGAGCGCCTCCTTACGAGCAGTACTTC. This codes for CSASAGAPPYEQYF.

The rearrangement uses TRBV5-1 and TRBJ2-5, with 8 bases lining up with TRBD1. Trimming removed 0 bases from V and 10 bases from J; junction bases left unmatched: 8. The CDR3 covers 14 residues. Germline CDR1 is SGHRS and CDR2 is YFSETQ. The CDR3 nucleotides are TGCGCCAGCAGCTTGGATGGGACAGGCAAGGACCAGTACTTC. It specifies CASSLDGTGKDQYF.

The chain is built from TRBV3-1 (or the pseudogene TRBV3-2) and TRBJ1-2; D might be TRBD1 (5 bases). Germline CDR1 and CDR2: LGHDT and YNNKEL (reference sequence). The ends were cut back, 1 base at V and 4 bases at J, with 10 bases in the middle. The CDR3 runs to 14 residues. CDR3 nucleotides: TGTGCCAGCAGCCAAGGGGGGGGAGGCTATGGCTACACCTTC. Its protein product is CASSQGGGGYGYTF.

The chain recombines TRBV5-4 with TRBJ2-7, with 8 bases lining up with TRBD2. The CDR3 has 16 residues. Germline V gives CDR1 SGHNT, CDR2 YYREEE (reference sequence). Losses at the gene ends were 4 bases for V and 5 bases for J; bases not matched to a gene: 14. CDR3 loop: CASSLGLAGLQDEQYF. CDR3 coding DNA: TGTGCCAGCAGCCTTGGACTAGCCGGTCTTCAGGACGAGCAGTACTTC.

The count of this clone is one. The chain links TRBV4-1 to TRBJ1-6, with D perhaps TRBD1 (6 bases). The V gene's germline CDR1 is MGHRA and CDR2 YSYEKL. The ends were cut back, 4 bases at V and 12 bases at J, with 13 bases in the middle. The CDR3 is 13 residues long. The CDR3 DNA reads TGCGCCAGCAGCCTCGGGCAGGGGCAACCCCTCCACTTT. Its translation: CASSLGQGQPLHF.

V and J are TRBV20-1 and TRBJ1-2; D is unclear. The CDR3 is made up of 13 amino acids. V lost 3 bases to trimming and J lost 8 bases, with 16 bases between them. Per the germline V gene, CDR1 is DFQATT and CDR2 is SNEGSKA (reference sequence). The chain's CDR3 is CSASVQDTGGYTF. As DNA, the CDR3 is TGCAGTGCTAGTGTTCAGGATACGGGGGGCTACACCTTC.

In DNA, the CDR3 is TGTGCCAGCAGCCCCCGGCCCTCTACTAGCGGGAGGGCTTCTGAGCAGTTCTTC. Residues: CASSPRPSTSGRASEQFF. The rearrangement uses TRBV7-3 and TRBJ2-1, with 13 bases that match TRBD2. The CDR3 is 18 amino acids. The germline CDR1 and CDR2 sequences are SGHTA and FQGTGA. Germline trimming cut 5 bases from V and 9 bases from J; bases unmatched to any gene: 16.

CDR3 DNA: TGTGCCAGCAGCCGGGGACTAGCGGGGGGCTACGAGCAGTACTTC. Translated, it gives CASSRGLAGGYEQYF. This sequence joins TRBV3-1 (or the pseudogene TRBV3-2) and TRBJ2-7; 15 positions agree with TRBD2. With V trimmed by 4 bases and J by 3 bases, 1 base remained unmatched. There are 15 residues in the CDR3. Germline assignment: CDR1 LGHDT and CDR2 YNNKEL (reference sequence).